The entry below gives a single T cell receptor (beta chain) sequence along with its context. Antigen unknown. V shed 8 bases and J 4 bases; nucleotides not matched to a gene: 7. Germline values: CDR1 SGHVS, CDR2 FQNEAQ. The CDR3 is made up of 15 amino acids. The data belong to a study of Graves' ophthalmopathy and Graves' hyperthyroidism. The wider study: Samples of peripheral blood were obtained at initial diagnosis, prior to treatment of any kind. Broader study findings: In blood, most expanded thyroid clonotypes above 0.001 frequency were also detected.

Researchers took RNA transcripts and amplified TCR beta CDR3 regions from them. First-round RT-PCR with HTBI primers preceded a second-round multiplex PCR. Each CDR3 protein gets one entry after TCRdb re-called the multiplex PCR reads with MiXCR. The sample contains some 520,000 distinct CDR3 sequences, 13% to 15% of which appear only once. This receptor was obtained from a woman under 40 with Graves' ophthalmopathy. This sequence joins TRBV7-8 and TRBJ2-5, with 13 bases that match TRBD2. The sequenced sample consisted of blood. The DNA of the CDR3 is TGTGCCAGCCTACTAGCGGGGGGGCCACGAGAGACCCAGTACTTC. Translated, it gives CASLLAGGPRETQYF.